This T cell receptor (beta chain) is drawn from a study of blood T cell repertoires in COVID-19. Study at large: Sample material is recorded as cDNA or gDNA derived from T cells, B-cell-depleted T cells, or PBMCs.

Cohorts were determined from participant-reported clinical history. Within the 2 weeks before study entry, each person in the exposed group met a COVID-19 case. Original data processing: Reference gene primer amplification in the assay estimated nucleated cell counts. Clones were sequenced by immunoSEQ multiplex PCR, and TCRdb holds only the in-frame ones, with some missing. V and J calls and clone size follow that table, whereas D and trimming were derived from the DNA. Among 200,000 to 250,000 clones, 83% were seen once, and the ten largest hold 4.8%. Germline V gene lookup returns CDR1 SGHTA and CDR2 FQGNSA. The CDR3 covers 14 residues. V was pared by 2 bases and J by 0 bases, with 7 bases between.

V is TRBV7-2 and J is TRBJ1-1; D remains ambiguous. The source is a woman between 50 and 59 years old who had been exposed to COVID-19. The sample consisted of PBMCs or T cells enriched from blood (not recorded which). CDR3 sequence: CASSLRRVNTEAFF. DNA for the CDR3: TGTGCCAGCAGCTTACGGAGGGTGAACACTGAAGCTTTCTTT.